A selection of T cell receptor beta chains follows, all from one sample in a study of CD8 T cells in Susac syndrome. TCRdb redid the calling of the immunoSEQ multiplex PCR reads with MiXCR, one entry per CDR3 protein. The sample carries over 130,000 distinct CDR3 sequences, approximately 96% recorded once. The source material was CD4+ T cells from PBMCs. The receptor source for this set is a human donor with multiple sclerosis. CDR3s include the opening cysteine and the closing phenylalanine or tryptophan. A D gene is named only where the DNA matches it firmly. Not every row has a clone size; where given, it reads once, few, many or a size class.

J: TRBJ1-2; D: .; size: once; V: TRBV7-2; DNA: TGTGCCAGCAGCCCGATGAGAGGGTATGGCTACACCTTC; CDR3: CASSPMRGYGYTF
J: TRBJ2-7; D: .; size: .; V: TRBV12-3/TRBV12-4; DNA: TGTGCCAGCAGGCCTTTGGATGCCTACGAGCAGTACTTC; CDR3: CASRPLDAYEQYF
J: TRBJ1-2; D: TRBD1; size: .; V: TRBV30; DNA: TGTGCCTCGGGACAGCCCATCAACTATGGCTACACCTTC; CDR3: CASGQPINYGYTF
J: TRBJ2-3; D: TRBD2; size: .; V: TRBV20-1; DNA: TGCAGTGCTAGAGACCTACTAGCGGGGGGCACAGATACGCAGTATTTT; CDR3: CSARDLLAGGTDTQYF
J: TRBJ1-2; D: .; size: .; V: TRBV6-6; DNA: TGTGCCAGCAGTTTTAGGTTGGGGCACGGCTACACCTTC; CDR3: CASSFRLGHGYTF
J: TRBJ2-1; D: TRBD2; size: .; V: TRBV6-5; DNA: TGTGCCAGCAGTTCCTGGACTAGCGGGAGTAATGAGCAGTTCTTC; CDR3: CASSSWTSGSNEQFF
J: TRBJ2-3; D: .; size: few; V: TRBV27; DNA: TGTGCCAGCAGTCCCCTGGGGGGTTCCACAGATACGCAGTATTTT; CDR3: CASSPLGGSTDTQYF
J: TRBJ2-3; D: .; size: .; V: TRBV7-8; DNA: TGTGCCAGCAGCTTCAAAGACTCCAAGAGGGCAGATACGCAGTATTTT; CDR3: CASSFKDSKRADTQYF
J: TRBJ2-1; D: .; size: .; V: TRBV5-1; DNA: TGCGCCAGCAGCTTGGAGGGGCTAGGGATATACAATGAGCAGTTCTTC; CDR3: CASSLEGLGIYNEQFF
J: TRBJ1-1; D: .; size: .; V: TRBV6-5; DNA: TGTGCCAGCAGTACCCGACAGAACACTGAAGCTTTCTTT; CDR3: CASSTRQNTEAFF
J: TRBJ2-5; D: .; size: once; V: TRBV9; DNA: TGTGCCAGCAGCGCGGGGCCAGGAGAGACCCAGTACTTC; CDR3: CASSAGPGETQYF
J: TRBJ2-5; D: .; size: .; V: TRBV10-3; DNA: TGTGCCATCAGTATTCCTGACCCCGCGGGCACCCAAGAGACCCAGTACTTC; CDR3: CAISIPDPAGTQETQYF
J: TRBJ1-4; D: .; size: .; V: TRBV12-3/TRBV12-4; DNA: TGTGCCAGCAGTTTAAATACGGGGGGGAATGAAAAACTGTTTTTT; CDR3: CASSLNTGGNEKLFF
J: TRBJ2-1; D: .; size: .; V: TRBV7-9; DNA: TGTGCCAGCAGGCGCTCCAGTAGCTCCTACAATGAGCAGTTCTTC; CDR3: CASRRSSSSYNEQFF
J: TRBJ2-3; D: .; size: .; V: TRBV6-4; DNA: TGTGCCAGCAGTGATACTACACTCACAGATACGCAGTATTTT; CDR3: CASSDTTLTDTQYF
J: TRBJ1-1; D: .; size: .; V: TRBV9; DNA: TGTGCCAGCAGCGTCGCCACAGGCTGGGGGAACACTGAAGCTTTCTTT; CDR3: CASSVATGWGNTEAFF
J: TRBJ2-7; D: .; size: .; V: TRBV3-1; DNA: TGTGCCAGCAGCCAGAGGGACGGGGTTCCCTACGAGCAGTACTTC; CDR3: CASSQRDGVPYEQYF
J: TRBJ2-4; D: .; size: .; V: TRBV27; DNA: TGTGCCAGCAGTTTCAGCACCAAAAACATTCAGTACTTC; CDR3: CASSFSTKNIQYF
J: TRBJ2-1; D: .; size: .; V: TRBV7-9; DNA: TGTGCCAGCAGCTTATCGGGCTTC; CDR3: CASSLSGF
J: TRBJ2-1; D: TRBD2; size: .; V: TRBV9; DNA: TGTGCCAGCAGCGCGCCGAGTGATAGCGGGAGCTCCTACAATGAGCAGTTCTTC; CDR3: CASSAPSDSGSSYNEQFF
J: TRBJ1-1; D: .; size: .; V: TRBV27; DNA: TGTGCCAGCAGTTTAAACGGGGGGGCCACTGAAGCTTTCTTT; CDR3: CASSLNGGATEAFF
J: TRBJ2-5; D: TRBD1; size: .; V: TRBV20-1; DNA: TGCAGTGCCACCTCCCCGACAGGGTCAGAGACCCAGTACTTC; CDR3: CSATSPTGSETQYF
J: TRBJ1-5; D: TRBD1; size: once; V: TRBV12-3/TRBV12-4; DNA: TGTGCCAGCAGTCCCGGGACAGGGACTCAGCCCCAGCATTTT; CDR3: CASSPGTGTQPQHF
J: TRBJ1-2; D: TRBD1; size: once; V: TRBV20-1; DNA: TGCAGTGCTAGAGACCTACAGGGGGCAAACGACTATGGCTACACCTTC; CDR3: CSARDLQGANDYGYTF
J: TRBJ2-2; D: .; size: .; V: TRBV7-9; DNA: TGTGCCAGCAGCTTGTGGGGCACCGGGGAGCTGTTTTTT; CDR3: CASSLWGTGELFF
J: TRBJ1-1; D: .; size: .; V: TRBV12-3/TRBV12-4; DNA: TGTGCCAGCAGTATGCTGGCTGAGAACACTGAAGCTTTCTTT; CDR3: CASSMLAENTEAFF
J: TRBJ1-5; D: .; size: .; V: TRBV12-3/TRBV12-4; DNA: TGTGCCAGCAGTTTAGGCCGGGCTCAGCGTCAGCCCCAGCATTTT; CDR3: CASSLGRAQRQPQHF
J: TRBJ2-3; D: TRBD2; size: .; V: TRBV30; DNA: TGTGCCGGGGAAACTAGCGGGGGAGCAGATACGCAGTATTTT; CDR3: CAGETSGGADTQYF
J: TRBJ2-1; D: TRBD2; size: .; V: TRBV7-2; DNA: TGTGCCAGCAGCCAGCAGTCGGCGGGGGGGAATGAGCAGTTCTTC; CDR3: CASSQQSAGGNEQFF
J: TRBJ1-5; D: .; size: .; V: TRBV20-1; DNA: TGCAGTGCTAGGTGGCAGGGAAATCAGCCCCAGCATTTT; CDR3: CSARWQGNQPQHF
J: TRBJ2-7; D: .; size: .; V: TRBV15; DNA: TGTGCCACCAGCAGAGGACCTAACTACGAGCAGTACTTC; CDR3: CATSRGPNYEQYF
J: TRBJ2-3; D: TRBD2; size: .; V: TRBV11-3; DNA: TGTGCCAGCAGCTTACGGGAGGGCCCTCAGTATTTT; CDR3: CASSLREGPQYF
J: TRBJ2-1; D: TRBD1; size: .; V: TRBV15; DNA: TGTGCCACCAGCAGAGAAACAGGGGGCTTTAATGAGCAGTTCTTC; CDR3: CATSRETGGFNEQFF
J: TRBJ2-3; D: .; size: .; V: TRBV20-1; DNA: TGCAGTGCTCCCAACCCGGGGGCAAGCACAGATACGCAGTATTTT; CDR3: CSAPNPGASTDTQYF
J: TRBJ1-5; D: .; size: .; V: TRBV5-1; DNA: TGCGCCAGCAGCTTAGAGGGGGAGCAGCCCCAGCATTTT; CDR3: CASSLEGEQPQHF
J: TRBJ2-3; D: .; size: .; V: TRBV6-2/TRBV6-3; DNA: TGTGCCAGCAGACCCGACGGTATTAGCACAGATACGCAGTATTTT; CDR3: CASRPDGISTDTQYF
J: TRBJ2-3; D: TRBD2; size: .; V: TRBV27; DNA: TGTGCCAGCAGTTTACTAGCGGGGGTTGGCACAGATACGCAGTATTTT; CDR3: CASSLLAGVGTDTQYF
J: TRBJ2-5; D: .; size: .; V: TRBV18; DNA: TGTGCCAGCTCGCCGCCCGGGACCCAGTACTTC; CDR3: CASSPPGTQYF
J: TRBJ2-1; D: .; size: .; V: TRBV24-1; DNA: TGTGCCACCAGTGATTTTGGGCCCCTTCGCAATGAGCAGTTCTTC; CDR3: CATSDFGPLRNEQFF
J: TRBJ2-1; D: TRBD2; size: once; V: TRBV5-1; DNA: TGCGCCAGCAGCTTGGTGGCTAGCGGGAGGGCCTACAATGAGCAGTTCTTC; CDR3: CASSLVASGRAYNEQFF
J: TRBJ2-7; D: .; size: .; V: TRBV12-3/TRBV12-4; DNA: TGTGCCAGCAGTTTATTGGGGGCGGGGGAGCAGTACTTC; CDR3: CASSLLGAGEQYF